This T cell receptor beta chain was profiled in a study of cytomegalovirus exposure and HLA in healthy donors. General study findings and limits: Other equally common chains were less clonally expanded than HLA-associated TCR beta chains, a later analysis showed. Reportedly, cytomegalovirus status was diagnosed with high sensitivity and specificity.

The CDR3 covers 13 residues. Between the trimmed V and J ends, which lost 0 bases and 4 bases, there was a span of 5 bases. CDR1 is KGHSH and CDR2 is LQKENI in the germline V gene. Donors counted as nominally healthy when sampled, yet unrecorded immune exposures were likely. The PCR employed 60 Vbeta primers together with 13 Jbeta primers. Repertoires were generated with immunoSEQ multiplex PCR, while TCRdb's copy carries only in-frame clones and drops some. The sample includes about 150,000 clones, around three quarters of them seen just once. Comments on this clone: Its antigen is still unknown.

This TCR came from a man in his forties in good health and CMV-seropositive. The sample was PBMCs. The chain combines TRBV18 with TRBJ2-3; the D is unclear. CDR3 sequence: CASSPPQSDTQYF. As DNA, the CDR3 is TGTGCCAGCTCACCACCACAGTCAGATACGCAGTATTTT.